There are a few counts of the clone carrying this TCR beta chain. This CDR3 region has 15 residues. V was clipped by 7 bases and J by 2 bases; unmatched bases: 6. Germline V gene sequence: CDR1 MNHEY, CDR2 SVGAGI. MiXCR was run by TCRdb on the RT-PCR reads, yielding one entry per CDR3 protein. Among about 680,000 distinct CDR3 sequences listed, approximately 14% were seen once. The sample consisted of memory CD4+ T cells from blood. The V call is TRBV6-5, the J call TRBJ2-1; 9 bases fit TRBD2. This sequence originates from a female donor in good health, serving as a healthy control. The CDR3 here is CASIQAGGTYNEQFF. CDR3 coding DNA: TGTGCCAGCATCCAAGCGGGAGGAACCTACAATGAGCAGTTCTTC.